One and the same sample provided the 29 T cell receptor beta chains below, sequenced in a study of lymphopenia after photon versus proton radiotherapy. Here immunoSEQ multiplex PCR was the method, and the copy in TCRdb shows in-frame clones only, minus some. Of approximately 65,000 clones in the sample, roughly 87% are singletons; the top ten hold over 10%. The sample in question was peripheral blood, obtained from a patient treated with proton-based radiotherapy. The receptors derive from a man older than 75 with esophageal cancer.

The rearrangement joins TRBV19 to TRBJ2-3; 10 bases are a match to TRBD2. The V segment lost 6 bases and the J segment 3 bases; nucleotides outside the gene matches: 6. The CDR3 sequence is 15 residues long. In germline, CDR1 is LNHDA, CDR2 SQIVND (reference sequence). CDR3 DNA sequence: TGTGCCAGTAGGGCCCTAGCGGGAGTTACAGATACGCAGTATTTT. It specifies CASRALAGVTDTQYF.

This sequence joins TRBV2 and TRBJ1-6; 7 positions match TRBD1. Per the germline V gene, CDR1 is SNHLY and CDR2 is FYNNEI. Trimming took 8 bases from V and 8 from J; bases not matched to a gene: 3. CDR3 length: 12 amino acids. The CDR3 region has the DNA TGTGCCAGCCAGGGGGGGTATTCACCCCTCCACTTT. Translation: CASQGGYSPLHF. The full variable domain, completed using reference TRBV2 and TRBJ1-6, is EPEVTQTPSHQVTQMGQEVILRCVPISNHLYFYWYRQILGQKVEFLVSFYNNEISEKSEIFDDQFSVERPDGSNFTLKIRSTKLEDSAMYFCASQGGYSPLHFGNGTRLTVT.

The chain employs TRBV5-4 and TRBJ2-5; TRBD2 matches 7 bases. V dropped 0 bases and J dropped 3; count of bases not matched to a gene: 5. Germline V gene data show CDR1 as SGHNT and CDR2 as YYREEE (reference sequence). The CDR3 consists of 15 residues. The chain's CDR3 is CASSLVAGREETQYF. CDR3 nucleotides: TGTGCCAGCAGCTTGGTGGCAGGGAGGGAAGAGACCCAGTACTTC. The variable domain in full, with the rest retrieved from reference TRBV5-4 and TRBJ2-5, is ETGVTQSPTHLIKTRGQQVTLRCSSQSGHNTVSWYQQALGQGPQFIFQYYREEENGRGNFPPRFSGLQFPNYSSELNVNALELDDSALYLCASSLVAGREETQYFGPGTRLLVL.

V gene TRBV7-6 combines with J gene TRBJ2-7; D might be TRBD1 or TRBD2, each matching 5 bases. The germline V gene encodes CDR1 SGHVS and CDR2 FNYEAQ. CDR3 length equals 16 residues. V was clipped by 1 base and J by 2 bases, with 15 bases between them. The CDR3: CASSLDPGTETYEQYF. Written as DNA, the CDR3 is TGTGCCAGCAGCTTAGACCCCGGGACGGAGACCTACGAGCAGTACTTC.

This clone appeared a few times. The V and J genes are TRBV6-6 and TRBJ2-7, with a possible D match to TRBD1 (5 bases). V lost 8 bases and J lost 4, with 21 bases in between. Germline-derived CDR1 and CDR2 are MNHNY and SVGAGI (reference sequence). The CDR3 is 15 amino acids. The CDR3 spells CASLLTGQTPYEQYF. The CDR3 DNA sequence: TGTGCCAGCTTACTTACAGGACAAACCCCGTACGAGCAGTACTTC.

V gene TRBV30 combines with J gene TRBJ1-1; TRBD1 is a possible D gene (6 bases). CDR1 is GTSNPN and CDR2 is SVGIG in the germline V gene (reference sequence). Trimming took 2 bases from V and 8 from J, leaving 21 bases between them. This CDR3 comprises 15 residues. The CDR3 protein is CAWSPRTGPGAEAFF. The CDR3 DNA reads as TGTGCCTGGAGTCCGCGTACGGGGCCAGGGGCCGAAGCTTTCTTT.

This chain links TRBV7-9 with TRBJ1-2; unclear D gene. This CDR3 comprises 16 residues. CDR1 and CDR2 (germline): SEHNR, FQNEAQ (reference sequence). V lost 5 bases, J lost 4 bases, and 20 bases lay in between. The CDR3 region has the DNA TGTGCCAGCAGCCTAATTACGTCAGGAGCCCCCTATGGCTACACCTTC. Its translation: CASSLITSGAPYGYTF.

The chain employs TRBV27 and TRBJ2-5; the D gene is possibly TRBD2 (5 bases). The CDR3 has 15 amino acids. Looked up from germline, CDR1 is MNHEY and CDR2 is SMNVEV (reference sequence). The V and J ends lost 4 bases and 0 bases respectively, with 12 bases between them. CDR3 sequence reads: CASSSSGGNQETQYF. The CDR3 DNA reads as TGTGCCAGCAGTTCAAGCGGAGGAAACCAAGAGACCCAGTACTTC.

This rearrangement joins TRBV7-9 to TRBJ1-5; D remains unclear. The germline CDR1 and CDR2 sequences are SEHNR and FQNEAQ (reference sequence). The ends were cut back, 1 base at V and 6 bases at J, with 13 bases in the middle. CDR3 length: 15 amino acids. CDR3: CASSLVHKSRQPQHF. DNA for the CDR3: TGTGCCAGCAGCTTAGTTCATAAGTCTCGTCAGCCCCAGCATTTT.

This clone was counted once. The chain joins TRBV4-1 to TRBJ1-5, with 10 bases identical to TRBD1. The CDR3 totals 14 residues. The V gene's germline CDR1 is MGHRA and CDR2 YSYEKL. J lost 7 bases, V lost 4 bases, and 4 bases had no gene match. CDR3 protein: CASSRGTGDQPQHF. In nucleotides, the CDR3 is TGCGCCAGCAGCCGAGGGACAGGGGACCAGCCCCAGCATTTT.

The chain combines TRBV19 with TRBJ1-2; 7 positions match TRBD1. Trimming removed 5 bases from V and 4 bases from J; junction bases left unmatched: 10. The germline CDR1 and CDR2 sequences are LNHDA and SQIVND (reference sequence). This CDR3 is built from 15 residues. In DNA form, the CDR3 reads TGTGCCAGTAGTCCACAGGGGAAGGGTGGCTATGGCTACACCTTC. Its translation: CASSPQGKGGYGYTF.

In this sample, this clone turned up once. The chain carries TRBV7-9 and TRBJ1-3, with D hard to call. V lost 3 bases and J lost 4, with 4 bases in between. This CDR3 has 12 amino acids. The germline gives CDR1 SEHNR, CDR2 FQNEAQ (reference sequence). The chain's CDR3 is CASSLEGNTIYF. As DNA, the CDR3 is TGTGCCAGCAGCTTGGAGGGAAACACCATATATTTT.

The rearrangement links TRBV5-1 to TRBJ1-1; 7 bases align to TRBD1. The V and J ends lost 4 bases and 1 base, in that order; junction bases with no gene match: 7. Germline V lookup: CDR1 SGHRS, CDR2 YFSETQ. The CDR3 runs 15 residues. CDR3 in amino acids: CASSLGQTGNTEAFF. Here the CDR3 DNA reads TGCGCCAGCAGCCTGGGACAGACCGGGAACACTGAAGCTTTCTTT.

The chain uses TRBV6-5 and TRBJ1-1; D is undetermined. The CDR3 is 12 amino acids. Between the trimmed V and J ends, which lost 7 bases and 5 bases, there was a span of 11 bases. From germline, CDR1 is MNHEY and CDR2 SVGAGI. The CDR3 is CASIALPTEAFF. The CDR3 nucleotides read TGTGCCAGCATCGCACTCCCGACTGAAGCTTTCTTT.

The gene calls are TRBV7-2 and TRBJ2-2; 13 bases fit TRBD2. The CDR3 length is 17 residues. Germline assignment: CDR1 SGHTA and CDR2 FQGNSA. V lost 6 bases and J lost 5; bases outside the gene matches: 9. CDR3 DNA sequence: TGTGCCAGCAGTTTCACTAGCGGGAGGGCCAGTACCGGGGAGCTGTTTTTT. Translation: CASSFTSGRASTGELFF. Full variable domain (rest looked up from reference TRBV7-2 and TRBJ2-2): GAGVSQSPSNKVTEKGKDVELRCDPISGHTALYWYRQSLGQGLEFLIYFQGNSAPDKSGLPSDRFSAERTGGSVSTLTIQRTQQEDSAVYLCASSFTSGRASTGELFFGEGSRLTVL.

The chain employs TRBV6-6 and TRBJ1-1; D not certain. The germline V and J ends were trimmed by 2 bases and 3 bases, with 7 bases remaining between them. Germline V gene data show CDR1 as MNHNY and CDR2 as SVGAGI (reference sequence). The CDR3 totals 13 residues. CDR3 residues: CASSYMLDTEAFF. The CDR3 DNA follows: TGTGCCAGCAGTTACATGCTTGACACTGAAGCTTTCTTT.

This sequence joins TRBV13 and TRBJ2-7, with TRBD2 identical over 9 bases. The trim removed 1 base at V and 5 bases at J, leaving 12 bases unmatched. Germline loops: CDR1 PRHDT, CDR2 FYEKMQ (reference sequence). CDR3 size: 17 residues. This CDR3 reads CASSLALGASGDHEQYF. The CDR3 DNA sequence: TGTGCCAGCAGCTTAGCATTGGGGGCTAGCGGGGATCACGAGCAGTACTTC. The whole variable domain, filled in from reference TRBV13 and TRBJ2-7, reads AAGVIQSPRHLIKEKRETATLKCYPIPRHDTVYWYQQGPGQDPQFLISFYEKMQSDKGSIPDRFSAQQFSDYHSELNMSSLELGDSALYFCASSLALGASGDHEQYFGPGTRLTVT.

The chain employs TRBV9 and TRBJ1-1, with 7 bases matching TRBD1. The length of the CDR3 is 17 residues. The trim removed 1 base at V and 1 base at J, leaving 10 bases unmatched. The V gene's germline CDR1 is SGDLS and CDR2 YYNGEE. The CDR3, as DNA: TGTGCCAGCAGCGTAAGCGGACAGGTCGCGGGGAACACTGAAGCTTTCTTT. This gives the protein CASSVSGQVAGNTEAFF. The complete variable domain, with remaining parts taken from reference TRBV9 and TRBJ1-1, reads DSGVTQTPKHLITATGQRVTLRCSPRSGDLSVYWYQQSLDQGLQFLIQYYNGEERAKGNILERFSAQQFPDLHSELNLSSLELGDSALYFCASSVSGQVAGNTEAFFGQGTRLTVV.

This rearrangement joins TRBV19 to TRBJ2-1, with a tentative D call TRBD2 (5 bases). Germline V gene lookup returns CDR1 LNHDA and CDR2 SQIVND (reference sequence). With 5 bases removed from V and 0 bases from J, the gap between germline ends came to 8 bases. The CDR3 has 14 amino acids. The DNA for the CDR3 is TGTGCCAGTAGTCACGGGGACTCCTACAATGAGCAGTTCTTC. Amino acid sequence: CASSHGDSYNEQFF. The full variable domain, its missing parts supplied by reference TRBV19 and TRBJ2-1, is DGGITQSPKYLFRKEGQNVTLSCEQNLNHDAMYWYRQDPGQGLRLIYYSQIVNDFQKGDIAEGYSVSREKKESFPLTVTSAQKNPTAFYLCASSHGDSYNEQFFGPGTRLTVL.

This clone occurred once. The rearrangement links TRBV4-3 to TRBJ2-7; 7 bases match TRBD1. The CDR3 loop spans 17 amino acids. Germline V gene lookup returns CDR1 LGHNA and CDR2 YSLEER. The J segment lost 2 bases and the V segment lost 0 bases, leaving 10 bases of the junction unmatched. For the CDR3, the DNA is TGCGCCAGCAGCCAAGATACCGGGACAGCCGAAACCTACGAGCAGTACTTC. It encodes CASSQDTGTAETYEQYF.

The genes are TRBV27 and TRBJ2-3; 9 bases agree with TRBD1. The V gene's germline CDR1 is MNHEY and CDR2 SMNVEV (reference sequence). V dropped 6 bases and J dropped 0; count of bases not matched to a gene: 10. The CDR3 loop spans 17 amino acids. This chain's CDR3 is CASRPGQGRTSTDTQYF. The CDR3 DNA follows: TGTGCCAGCAGACCGGGACAGGGACGGACTAGCACAGATACGCAGTATTTT.

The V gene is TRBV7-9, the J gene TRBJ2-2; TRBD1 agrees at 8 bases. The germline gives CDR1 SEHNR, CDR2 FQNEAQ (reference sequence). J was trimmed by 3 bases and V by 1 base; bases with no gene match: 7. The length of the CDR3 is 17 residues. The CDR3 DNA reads TGTGCCAGCAGCTTAGTTGGGGACAGGTCTTACACCGGGGAGCTGTTTTTT. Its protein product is CASSLVGDRSYTGELFF.

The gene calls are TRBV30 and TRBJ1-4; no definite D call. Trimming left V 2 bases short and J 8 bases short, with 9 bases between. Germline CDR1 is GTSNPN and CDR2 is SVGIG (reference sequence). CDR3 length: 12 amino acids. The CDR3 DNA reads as TGTGCCTGGAGTCAGAGCATCGAAAAACTGTTTTTT. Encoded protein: CAWSQSIEKLFF.

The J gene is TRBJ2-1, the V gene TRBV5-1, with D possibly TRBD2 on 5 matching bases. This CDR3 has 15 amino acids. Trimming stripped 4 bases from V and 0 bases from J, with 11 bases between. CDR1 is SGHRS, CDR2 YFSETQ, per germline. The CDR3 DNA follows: TGCGCCAGCAGCCCATTGGGGAGCTCCTACAATGAGCAGTTCTTC. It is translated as CASSPLGSSYNEQFF.

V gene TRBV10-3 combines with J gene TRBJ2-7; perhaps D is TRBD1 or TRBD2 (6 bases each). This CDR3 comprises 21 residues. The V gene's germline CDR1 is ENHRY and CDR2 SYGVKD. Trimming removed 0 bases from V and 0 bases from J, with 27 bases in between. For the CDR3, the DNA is TGTGCCATCAGTGAGTCGGGGGCAGGTGGAGGGCTGAGGGGAAGCTCCTACGAGCAGTACTTC. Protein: CAISESGAGGGLRGSSYEQYF.

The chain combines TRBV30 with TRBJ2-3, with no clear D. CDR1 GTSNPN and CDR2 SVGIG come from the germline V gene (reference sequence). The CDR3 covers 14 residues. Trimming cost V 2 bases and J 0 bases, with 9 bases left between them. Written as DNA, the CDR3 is TGTGCCTGGAGTACTTCCCAGAGCACAGATACGCAGTATTTT. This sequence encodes CAWSTSQSTDTQYF.

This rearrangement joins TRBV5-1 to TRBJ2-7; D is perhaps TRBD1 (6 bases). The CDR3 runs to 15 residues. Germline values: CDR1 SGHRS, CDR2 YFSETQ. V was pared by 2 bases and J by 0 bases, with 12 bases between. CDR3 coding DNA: TGCGCCAGCAGCTTTGGGGACAAGAGCTCCTACGAGCAGTACTTC. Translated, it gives CASSFGDKSSYEQYF.

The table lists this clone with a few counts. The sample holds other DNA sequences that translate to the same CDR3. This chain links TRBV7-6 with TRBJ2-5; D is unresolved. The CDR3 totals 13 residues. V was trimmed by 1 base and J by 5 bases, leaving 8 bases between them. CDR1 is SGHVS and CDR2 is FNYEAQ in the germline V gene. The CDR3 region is CASSLGIRETQYF. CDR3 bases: TGTGCCAGCAGCTTAGGTATTCGGGAGACCCAGTACTTC.

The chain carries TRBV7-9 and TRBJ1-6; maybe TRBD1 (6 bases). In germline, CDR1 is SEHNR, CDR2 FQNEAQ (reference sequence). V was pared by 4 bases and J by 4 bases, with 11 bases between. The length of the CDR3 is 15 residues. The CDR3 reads CASSSRTVYNSPLHF. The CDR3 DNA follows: TGTGCCAGCAGCTCACGGACAGTTTATAATTCACCCCTCCACTTT.